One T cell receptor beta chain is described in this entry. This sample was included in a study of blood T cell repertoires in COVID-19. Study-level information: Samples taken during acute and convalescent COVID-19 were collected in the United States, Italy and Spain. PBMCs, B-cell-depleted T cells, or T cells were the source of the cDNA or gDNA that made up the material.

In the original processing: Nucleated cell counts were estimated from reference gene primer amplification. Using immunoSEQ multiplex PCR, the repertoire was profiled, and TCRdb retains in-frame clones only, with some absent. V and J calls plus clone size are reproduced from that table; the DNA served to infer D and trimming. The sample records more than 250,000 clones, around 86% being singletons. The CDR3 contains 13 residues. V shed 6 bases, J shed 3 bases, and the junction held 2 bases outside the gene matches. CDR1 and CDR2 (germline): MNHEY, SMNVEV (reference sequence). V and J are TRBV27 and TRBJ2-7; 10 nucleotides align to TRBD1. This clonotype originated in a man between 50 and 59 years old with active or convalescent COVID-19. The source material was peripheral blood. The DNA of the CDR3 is TGTGCCAGCAGAAGGACAGGGGGCTACGAGCAGTACTTC. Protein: CASRRTGGYEQYF.